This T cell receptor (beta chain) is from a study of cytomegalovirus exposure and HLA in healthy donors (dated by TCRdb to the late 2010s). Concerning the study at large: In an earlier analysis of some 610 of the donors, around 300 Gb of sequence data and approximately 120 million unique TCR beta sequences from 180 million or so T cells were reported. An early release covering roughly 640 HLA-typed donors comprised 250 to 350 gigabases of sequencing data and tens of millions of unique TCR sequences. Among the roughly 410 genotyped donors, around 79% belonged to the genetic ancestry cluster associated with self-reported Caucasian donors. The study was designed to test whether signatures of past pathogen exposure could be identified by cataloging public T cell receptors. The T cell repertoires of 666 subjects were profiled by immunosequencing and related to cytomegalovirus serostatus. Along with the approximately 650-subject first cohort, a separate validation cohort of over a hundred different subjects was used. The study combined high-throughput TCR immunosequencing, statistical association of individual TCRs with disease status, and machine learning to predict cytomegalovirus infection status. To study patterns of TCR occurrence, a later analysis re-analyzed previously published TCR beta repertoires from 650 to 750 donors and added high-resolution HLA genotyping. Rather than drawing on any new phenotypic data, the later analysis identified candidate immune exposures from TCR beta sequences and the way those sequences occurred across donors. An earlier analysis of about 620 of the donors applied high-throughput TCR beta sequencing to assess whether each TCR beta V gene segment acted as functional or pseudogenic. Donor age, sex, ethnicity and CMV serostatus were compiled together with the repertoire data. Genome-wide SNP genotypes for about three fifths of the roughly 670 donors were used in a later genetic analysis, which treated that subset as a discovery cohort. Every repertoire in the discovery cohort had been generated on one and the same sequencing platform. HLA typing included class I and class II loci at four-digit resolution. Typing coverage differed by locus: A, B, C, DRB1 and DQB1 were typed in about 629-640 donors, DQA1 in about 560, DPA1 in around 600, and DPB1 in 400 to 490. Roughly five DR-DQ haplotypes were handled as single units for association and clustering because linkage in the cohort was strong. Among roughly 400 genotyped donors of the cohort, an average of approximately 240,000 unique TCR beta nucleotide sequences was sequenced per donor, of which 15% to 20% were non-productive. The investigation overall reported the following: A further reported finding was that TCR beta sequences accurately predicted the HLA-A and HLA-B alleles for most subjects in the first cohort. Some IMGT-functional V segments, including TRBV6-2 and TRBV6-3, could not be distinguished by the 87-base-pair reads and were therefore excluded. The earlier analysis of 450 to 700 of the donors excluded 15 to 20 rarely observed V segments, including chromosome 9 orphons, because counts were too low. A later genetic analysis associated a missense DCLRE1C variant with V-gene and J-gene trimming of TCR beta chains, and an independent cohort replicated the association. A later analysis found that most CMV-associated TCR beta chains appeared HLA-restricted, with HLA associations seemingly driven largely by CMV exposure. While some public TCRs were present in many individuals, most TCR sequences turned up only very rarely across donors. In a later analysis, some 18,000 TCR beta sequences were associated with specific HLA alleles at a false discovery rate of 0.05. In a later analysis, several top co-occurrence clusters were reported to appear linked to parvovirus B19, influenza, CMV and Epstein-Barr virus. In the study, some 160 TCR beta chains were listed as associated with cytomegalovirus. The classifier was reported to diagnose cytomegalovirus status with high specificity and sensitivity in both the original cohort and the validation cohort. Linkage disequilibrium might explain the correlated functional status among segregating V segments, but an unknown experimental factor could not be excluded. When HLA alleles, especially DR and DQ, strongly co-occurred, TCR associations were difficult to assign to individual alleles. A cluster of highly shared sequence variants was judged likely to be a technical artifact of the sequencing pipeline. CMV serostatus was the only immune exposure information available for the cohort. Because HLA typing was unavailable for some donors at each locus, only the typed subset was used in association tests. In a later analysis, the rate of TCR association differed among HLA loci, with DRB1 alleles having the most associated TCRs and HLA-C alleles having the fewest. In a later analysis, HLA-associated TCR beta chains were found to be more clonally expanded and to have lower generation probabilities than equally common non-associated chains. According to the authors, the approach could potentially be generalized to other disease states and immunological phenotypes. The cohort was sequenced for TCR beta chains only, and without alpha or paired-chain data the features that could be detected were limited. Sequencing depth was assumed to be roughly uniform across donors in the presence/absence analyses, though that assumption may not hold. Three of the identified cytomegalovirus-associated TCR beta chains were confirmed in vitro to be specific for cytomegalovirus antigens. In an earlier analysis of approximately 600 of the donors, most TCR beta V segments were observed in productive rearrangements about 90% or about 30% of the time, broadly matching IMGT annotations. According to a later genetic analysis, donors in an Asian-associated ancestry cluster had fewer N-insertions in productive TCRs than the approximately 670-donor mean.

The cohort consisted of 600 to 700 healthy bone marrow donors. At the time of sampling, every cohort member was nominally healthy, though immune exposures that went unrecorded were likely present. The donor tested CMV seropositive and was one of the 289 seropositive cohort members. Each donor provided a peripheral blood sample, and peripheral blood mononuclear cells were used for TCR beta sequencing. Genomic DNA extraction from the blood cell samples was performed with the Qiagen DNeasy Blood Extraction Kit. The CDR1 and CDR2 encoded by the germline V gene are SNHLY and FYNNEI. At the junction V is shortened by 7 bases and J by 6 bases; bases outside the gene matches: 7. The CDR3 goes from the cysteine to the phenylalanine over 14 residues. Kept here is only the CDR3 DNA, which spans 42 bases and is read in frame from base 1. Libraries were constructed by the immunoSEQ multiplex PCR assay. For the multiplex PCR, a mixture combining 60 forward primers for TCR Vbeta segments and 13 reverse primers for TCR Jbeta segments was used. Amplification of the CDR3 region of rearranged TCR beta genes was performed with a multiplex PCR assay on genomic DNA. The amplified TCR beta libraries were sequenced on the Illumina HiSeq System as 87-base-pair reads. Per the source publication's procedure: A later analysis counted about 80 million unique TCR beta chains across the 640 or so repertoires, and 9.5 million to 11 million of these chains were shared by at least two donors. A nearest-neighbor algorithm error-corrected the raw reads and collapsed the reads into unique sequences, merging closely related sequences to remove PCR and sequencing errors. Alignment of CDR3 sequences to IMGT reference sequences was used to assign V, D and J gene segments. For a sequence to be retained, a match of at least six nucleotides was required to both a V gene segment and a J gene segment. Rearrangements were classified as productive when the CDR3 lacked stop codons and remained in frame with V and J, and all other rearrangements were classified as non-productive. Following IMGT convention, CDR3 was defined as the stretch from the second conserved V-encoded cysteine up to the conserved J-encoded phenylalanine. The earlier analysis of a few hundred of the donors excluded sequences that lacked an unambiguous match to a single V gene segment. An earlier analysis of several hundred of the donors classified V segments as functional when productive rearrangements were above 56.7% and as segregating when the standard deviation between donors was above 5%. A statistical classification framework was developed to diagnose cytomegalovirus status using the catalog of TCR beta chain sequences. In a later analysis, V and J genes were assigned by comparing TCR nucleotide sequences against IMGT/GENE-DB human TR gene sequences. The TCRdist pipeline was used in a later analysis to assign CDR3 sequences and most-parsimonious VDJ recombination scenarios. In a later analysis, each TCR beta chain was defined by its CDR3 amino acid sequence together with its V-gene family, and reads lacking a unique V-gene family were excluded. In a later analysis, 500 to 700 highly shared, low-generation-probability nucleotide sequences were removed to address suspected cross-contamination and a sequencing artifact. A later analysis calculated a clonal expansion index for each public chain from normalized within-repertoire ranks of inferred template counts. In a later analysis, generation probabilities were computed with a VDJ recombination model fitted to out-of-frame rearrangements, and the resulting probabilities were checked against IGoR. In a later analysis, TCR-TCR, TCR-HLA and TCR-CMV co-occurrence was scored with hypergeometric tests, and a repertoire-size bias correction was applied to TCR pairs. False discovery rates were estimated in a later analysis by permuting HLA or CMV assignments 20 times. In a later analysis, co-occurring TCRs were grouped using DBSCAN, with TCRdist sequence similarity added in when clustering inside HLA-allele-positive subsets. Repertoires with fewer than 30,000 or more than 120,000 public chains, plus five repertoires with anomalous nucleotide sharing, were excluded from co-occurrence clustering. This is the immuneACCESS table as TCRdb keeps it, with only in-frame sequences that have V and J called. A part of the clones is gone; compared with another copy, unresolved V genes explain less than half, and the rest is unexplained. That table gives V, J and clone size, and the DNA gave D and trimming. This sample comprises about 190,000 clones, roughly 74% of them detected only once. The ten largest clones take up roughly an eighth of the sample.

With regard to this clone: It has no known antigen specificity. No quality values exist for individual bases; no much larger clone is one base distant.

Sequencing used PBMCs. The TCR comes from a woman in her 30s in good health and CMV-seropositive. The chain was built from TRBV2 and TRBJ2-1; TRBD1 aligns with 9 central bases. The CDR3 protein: CASIGQGISNEQFF. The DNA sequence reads TGTGCCAGCATAGGACAGGGGATCAGCAATGAGCAGTTCTTC.